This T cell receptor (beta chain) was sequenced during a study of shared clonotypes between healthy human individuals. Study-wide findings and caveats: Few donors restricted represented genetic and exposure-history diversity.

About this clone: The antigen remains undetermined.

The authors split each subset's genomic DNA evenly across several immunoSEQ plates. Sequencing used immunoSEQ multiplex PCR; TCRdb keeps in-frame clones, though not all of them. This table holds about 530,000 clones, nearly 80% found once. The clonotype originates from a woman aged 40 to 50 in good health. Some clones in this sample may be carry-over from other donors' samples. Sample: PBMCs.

CDR3 amino acids: CASSVDRGPYNEQFF. The DNA of the CDR3 is TGTGCCAGCAGCGTCGACAGGGGCCCCTACAATGAGCAGTTCTTC. This rearrangement joins TRBV7-2 to TRBJ2-1; 8 bases agree with TRBD1. V was pared by 5 bases and J by 2 bases, with 5 bases of the junction left unmatched. Germline CDR1 reads SGHTA; CDR2 reads FQGNSA. This CDR3 is 15 amino acids long.